This TCR beta chain appears in the sequencing data of a study of cytomegalovirus exposure and HLA in healthy donors (dated by TCRdb to 2016 to 2017). Regarding the study in general: According to a later analysis, one platform produced both the roughly 120 validation repertoires and the roughly 650 repertoires of the first cohort. The study was designed to test whether signatures of past pathogen exposure could be identified by cataloging public T cell receptors. In addition to the first cohort of hundreds of subjects, a separate validation cohort of some 120 different subjects was used. To predict cytomegalovirus infection status, the study combined high-throughput TCR immunosequencing, statistical association of individual TCRs with disease status, and machine learning. Results the study describes overall, beyond this receptor: Most TCR sequences were seen in very few donors, while some public TCRs were found in many individuals. Subsequent analysis determined that TCRs grouped into clusters in the first cohort also showed a tendency toward co-occurrence across the 90 to 150 validation repertoires, and about 93% of cluster scores exceeded 0. All 120 or so repertoires were used to score co-occurrence in the validation cohort in a later analysis, because that analysis had no HLA typing for the cohort. The authors suggested that the approach could potentially be generalized to other disease states and immunological phenotypes. The classifier was reported to diagnose cytomegalovirus status with high specificity and sensitivity in both the original and validation cohorts. The study gave a list of some 150 TCR beta chains associated with cytomegalovirus. A few of the identified cytomegalovirus-associated TCR beta chains were confirmed in vitro to be specific for cytomegalovirus antigens.

Library preparation was by the immunoSEQ multiplex PCR assay. Regarding the original processing steps: A statistical classification framework was built for diagnosing cytomegalovirus status from the catalog of TCR beta chain sequences. TCRdb obtained this table from immuneACCESS and retained in-frame rearrangements with V and J assigned. These tables miss some clones; where compared with another copy, unresolved V genes account for less than half of the shortfall, and the remainder is unexplained. V, J and clone size derive from that table, while D and trimming were established from the DNA sequence. The sample profile shows roughly 140,000 clones; around 84% of them were found once. The ten most abundant clones make up 8.7% of the sample. The CDR3 spans 14 residues, from the cysteine through the phenylalanine. The kept DNA is CDR3 alone, 42 bases in frame from the first base. The germline V gene provides CDR1 MNHEY and CDR2 SVGAGI. V is pared back by 2 bases and J by 4 bases, with 8 bases lying between the germline termini.

On this clone: The antigen it recognizes is unknown. No clone much larger than this one lies a single base away; base qualities are absent.

The donors belonged to the validation cohort of 120 subjects, which was separate from the approximately 700-subject first cohort. The V gene is TRBV6-5 and the J gene is TRBJ2-2; no D gene is confidently identified. The clonotype was recovered from a young man in good health and CMV-seropositive. The specimen sequenced was PBMCs. The nucleotide sequence is given as TGTGCCAGCAGTTACCTGTCCTCCACCGGGGAGCTGTTTTTT. This codes for CASSYLSSTGELFF.